These T cell receptor beta chains were read from a single sample in a study of blood T cell repertoires in COVID-19. TCRdb's table, derived via immunoSEQ multiplex PCR, lists solely in-frame clones and lacks some. The data contain 55,000 to 75,000 clones, around three quarters of them singletons. Sequencing was carried out using peripheral blood. These TCRs come from a human donor in a cohort sampled during active COVID-19. Both conserved end residues are part of each CDR3. The D gene is left open where the match is weak. Part of the rows lack a size; the others show once, few, many or a class for expanded clones.

d_call j_call v_call clone_size cdr3_length cdr3_aa cdr3_nt
. TRBJ1-2 TRBV5-8 . 15 CASSTRASPVHGYTF TGTGCCAGCAGCACAAGAGCGAGCCCGGTACATGGCTACACCTTC
. TRBJ2-7 TRBV2 few 14 CASSEVLALNEQYF TGTGCCAGCAGTGAAGTCCTAGCGCTAAATGAGCAGTACTTC
. TRBJ1-4 TRBV28 . 16 CASSLSLGGGVEKLFF TGTGCCAGCAGTTTGTCCCTGGGTGGGGGGGTTGAAAAACTGTTTTTT
. TRBJ2-2 TRBV7-8 . 16 CASSLAGAEHTGELFF TGTGCCAGCAGCTTAGCGGGGGCAGAACACACCGGGGAGCTGTTTTTT
TRBD1 TRBJ2-7 TRBV27 . 12 CASRGQLYEQYF TGTGCCAGCAGGGGACAGCTCTACGAGCAGTACTTC
. TRBJ2-2 TRBV12-3/TRBV12-4 . 12 CASSPDTGELFF TGTGCCAGCAGTCCCGACACCGGGGAGCTGTTTTTT
. TRBJ2-5 TRBV29-1 . 14 CSVEITTGLETQYF TGCAGCGTTGAGATAACGACAGGTCTAGAGACCCAGTACTTC
. TRBJ1-3 TRBV10-1 . 14 CASSESRFGNTIYF TGCGCCAGCAGTGAGTCCAGGTTTGGAAACACCATATATTTT
TRBD2 TRBJ2-2 TRBV4-1 once 17 CASSQGLSGRGAGELFF TGCGCCAGCAGCCAAGGTCTTAGCGGGAGAGGAGCCGGGGAGCTGTTTTTT
TRBD1 TRBJ2-3 TRBV2 . 15 CASSRDRVGTDTQYF TGTGCCAGCAGTCGAGACAGGGTTGGGACAGATACGCAGTATTTT
TRBD2 TRBJ2-3 TRBV28 . 12 CASSSSGDTQYF TGTGCCAGCAGTTCTAGCGGAGATACGCAGTATTTT
. TRBJ2-3 TRBV7-9 . 16 CASSYGVAGRTDTQYF TGTGCCAGCAGCTACGGGGTGGCGGGGCGCACAGATACGCAGTATTTT
TRBD2 TRBJ2-3 TRBV4-3 . 16 CASSQEPAGGPDTQYF TGCGCCAGCAGCCAAGAACCCGCGGGGGGGCCAGATACGCAGTATTTT